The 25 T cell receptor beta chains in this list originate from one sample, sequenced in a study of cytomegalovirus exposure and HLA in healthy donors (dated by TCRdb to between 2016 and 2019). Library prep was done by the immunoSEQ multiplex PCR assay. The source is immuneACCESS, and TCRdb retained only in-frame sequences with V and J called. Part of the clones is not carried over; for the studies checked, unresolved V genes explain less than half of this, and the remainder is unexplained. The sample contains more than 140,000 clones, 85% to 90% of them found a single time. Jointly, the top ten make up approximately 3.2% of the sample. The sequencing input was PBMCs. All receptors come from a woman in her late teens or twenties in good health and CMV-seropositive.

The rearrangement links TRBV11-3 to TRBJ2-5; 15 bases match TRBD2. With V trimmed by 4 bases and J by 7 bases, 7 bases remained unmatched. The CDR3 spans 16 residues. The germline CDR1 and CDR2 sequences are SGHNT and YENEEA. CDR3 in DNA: TGTGCCAGCAGCTCCGGGACTAGCGGGAGGTGGGGGACCCAGTACTTC. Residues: CASSSGTSGRWGTQYF. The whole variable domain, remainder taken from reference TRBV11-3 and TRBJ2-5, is EAGVVQSPRYKIIEKKQPVAFWCNPISGHNTLYWYLQNLGQGPELLIRYENEEAVDDSQLPKDRFSAERLKGVDSTLKIQPAELGDSAVYLCASSSGTSGRWGTQYFGPGTRLLVL.

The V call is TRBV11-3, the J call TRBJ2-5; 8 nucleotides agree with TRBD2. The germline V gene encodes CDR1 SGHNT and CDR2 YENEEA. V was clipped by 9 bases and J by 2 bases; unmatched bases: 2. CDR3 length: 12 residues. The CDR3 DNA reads TGTGCCAGTACTAGCGGACAAGAGACCCAGTACTTC. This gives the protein CASTSGQETQYF.

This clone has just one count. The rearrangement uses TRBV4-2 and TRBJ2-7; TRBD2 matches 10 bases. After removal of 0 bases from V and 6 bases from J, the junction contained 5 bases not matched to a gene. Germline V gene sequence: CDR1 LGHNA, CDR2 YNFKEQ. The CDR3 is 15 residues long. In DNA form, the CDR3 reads TGTGCCAGCAGCCAAGATACTAGCGGGATAAGCGAGCAGTACTTC. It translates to CASSQDTSGISEQYF.

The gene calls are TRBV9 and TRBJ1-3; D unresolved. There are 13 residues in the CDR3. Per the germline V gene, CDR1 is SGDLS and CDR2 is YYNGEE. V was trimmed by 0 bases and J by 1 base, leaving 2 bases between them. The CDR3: CASSVASGNTIYF. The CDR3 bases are TGTGCCAGCAGCGTAGCTTCTGGAAACACCATATATTTT.

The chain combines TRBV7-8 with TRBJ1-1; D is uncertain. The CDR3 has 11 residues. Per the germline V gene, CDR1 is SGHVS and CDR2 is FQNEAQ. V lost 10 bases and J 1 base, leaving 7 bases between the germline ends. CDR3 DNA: TGTGCCACGACGGGGAACACTGAAGCTTTCTTT. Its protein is CATTGNTEAFF.

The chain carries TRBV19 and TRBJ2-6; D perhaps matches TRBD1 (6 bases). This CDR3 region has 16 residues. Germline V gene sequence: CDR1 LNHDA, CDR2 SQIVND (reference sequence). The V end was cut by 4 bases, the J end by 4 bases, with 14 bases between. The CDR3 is CASSNPRTEGANVLTF. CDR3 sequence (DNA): TGTGCCAGTAGTAACCCTAGGACAGAAGGGGCCAACGTCCTGACTTTC. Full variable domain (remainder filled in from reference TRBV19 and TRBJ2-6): DGGITQSPKYLFRKEGQNVTLSCEQNLNHDAMYWYRQDPGQGLRLIYYSQIVNDFQKGDIAEGYSVSREKKESFPLTVTSAQKNPTAFYLCASSNPRTEGANVLTFGAGSRLTVL.

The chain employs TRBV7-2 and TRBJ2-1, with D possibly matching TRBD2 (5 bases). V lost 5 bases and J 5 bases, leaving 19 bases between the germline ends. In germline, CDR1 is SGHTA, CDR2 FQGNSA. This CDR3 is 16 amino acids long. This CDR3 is CASSPWDGLRHNEQFF. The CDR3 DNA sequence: TGTGCCAGCAGCCCCTGGGATGGACTCCGACACAATGAGCAGTTCTTC.

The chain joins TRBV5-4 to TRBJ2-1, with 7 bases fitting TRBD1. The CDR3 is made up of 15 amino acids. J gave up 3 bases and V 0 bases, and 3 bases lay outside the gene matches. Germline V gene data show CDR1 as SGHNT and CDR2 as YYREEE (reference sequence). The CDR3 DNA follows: TGTGCCAGCAGCTTGGTGGGACAGAACTACAATGAGCAGTTCTTC. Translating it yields CASSLVGQNYNEQFF. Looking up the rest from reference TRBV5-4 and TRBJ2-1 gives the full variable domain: ETGVTQSPTHLIKTRGQQVTLRCSSQSGHNTVSWYQQALGQGPQFIFQYYREEENGRGNFPPRFSGLQFPNYSSELNVNALELDDSALYLCASSLVGQNYNEQFFGPGTRLTVL.

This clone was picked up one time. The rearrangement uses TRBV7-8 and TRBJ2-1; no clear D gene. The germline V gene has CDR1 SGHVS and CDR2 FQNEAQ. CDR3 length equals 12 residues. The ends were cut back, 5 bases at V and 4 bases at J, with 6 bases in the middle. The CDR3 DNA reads TGTGCCAGCAGCGAAGAGTACAATGAGCAGTTCTTC. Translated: CASSEEYNEQFF.

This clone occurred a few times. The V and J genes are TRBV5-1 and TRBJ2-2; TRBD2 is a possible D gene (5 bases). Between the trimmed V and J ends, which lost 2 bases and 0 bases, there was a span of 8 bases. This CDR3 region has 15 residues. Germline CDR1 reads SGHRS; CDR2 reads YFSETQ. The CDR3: CASSLGLTNTGELFF. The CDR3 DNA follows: TGCGCCAGCAGCTTAGGACTTACGAACACCGGGGAGCTGTTTTTT.

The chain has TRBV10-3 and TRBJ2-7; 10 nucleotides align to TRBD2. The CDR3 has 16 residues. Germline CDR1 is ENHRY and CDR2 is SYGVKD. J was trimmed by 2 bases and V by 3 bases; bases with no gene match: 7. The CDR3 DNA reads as TGTGCCATCAGTGATCTCTTAGCGGGAGGACCCTACGAGCAGTACTTC. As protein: CAISDLLAGGPYEQYF.

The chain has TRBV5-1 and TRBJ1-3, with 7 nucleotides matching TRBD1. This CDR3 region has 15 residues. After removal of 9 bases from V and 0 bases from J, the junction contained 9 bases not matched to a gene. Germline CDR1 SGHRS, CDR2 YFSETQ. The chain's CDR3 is CATMDRPNSGNTIYF. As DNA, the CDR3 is TGCGCCACCATGGACAGGCCCAACTCTGGAAACACCATATATTTT.

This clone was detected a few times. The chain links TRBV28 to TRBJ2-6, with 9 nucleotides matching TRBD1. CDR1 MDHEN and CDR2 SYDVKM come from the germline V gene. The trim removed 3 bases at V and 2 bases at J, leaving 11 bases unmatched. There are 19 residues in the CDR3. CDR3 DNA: TGTGCCAGCAGTTTTCTCTTGGGGACAGGGTTTGCTGGGGCCAACGTCCTGACTTTC. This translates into CASSFLLGTGFAGANVLTF.

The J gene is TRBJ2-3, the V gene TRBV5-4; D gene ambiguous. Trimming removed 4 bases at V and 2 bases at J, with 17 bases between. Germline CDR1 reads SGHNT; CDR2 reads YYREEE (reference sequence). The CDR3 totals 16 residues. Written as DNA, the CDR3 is TGTGCCAGCAGCCCAAGCGTTACACAAAACACAGATACGCAGTATTTT. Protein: CASSPSVTQNTDTQYF.

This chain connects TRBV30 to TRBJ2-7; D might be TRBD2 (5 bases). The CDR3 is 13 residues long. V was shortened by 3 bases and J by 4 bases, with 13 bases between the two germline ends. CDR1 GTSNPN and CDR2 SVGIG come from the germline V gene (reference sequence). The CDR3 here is CAWSRTLTYEQYF. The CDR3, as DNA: TGTGCCTGGAGCCGGACTCTCACGTACGAGCAGTACTTC.

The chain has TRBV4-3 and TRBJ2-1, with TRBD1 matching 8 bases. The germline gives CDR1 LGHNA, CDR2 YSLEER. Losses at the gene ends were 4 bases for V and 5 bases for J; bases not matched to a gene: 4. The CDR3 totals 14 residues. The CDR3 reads CASSRLQGDNEQFF. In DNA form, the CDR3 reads TGCGCCAGCAGCCGGCTACAGGGGGACAATGAGCAGTTCTTC.

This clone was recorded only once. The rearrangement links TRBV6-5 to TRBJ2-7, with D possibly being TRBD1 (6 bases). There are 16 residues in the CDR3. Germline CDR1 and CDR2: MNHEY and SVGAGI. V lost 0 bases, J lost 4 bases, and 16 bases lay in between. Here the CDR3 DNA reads TGTGCCAGCAGTTACTCCCAGTGGGACACTTTGTACGAGCAGTACTTC. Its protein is CASSYSQWDTLYEQYF.

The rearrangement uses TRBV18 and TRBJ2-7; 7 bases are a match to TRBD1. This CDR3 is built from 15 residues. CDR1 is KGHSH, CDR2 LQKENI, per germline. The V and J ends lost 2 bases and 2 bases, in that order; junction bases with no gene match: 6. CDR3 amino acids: CASSPGQAPTYEQYF. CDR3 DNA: TGTGCCAGCTCACCAGGACAGGCCCCCACCTACGAGCAGTACTTC.

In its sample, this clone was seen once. This CDR3 is CASSHRLAGTDTQYF. The CDR3 DNA sequence: TGCGCCAGCAGCCACAGACTAGCGGGAACAGATACGCAGTATTTT. This chain links TRBV4-1 with TRBJ2-3; 11 bases are a match to TRBD2. V lost 3 bases to trimming and J lost 3 bases; unmatched junction nucleotides: 2. CDR3 size: 15 residues. From germline, CDR1 is MGHRA and CDR2 YSYEKL.

CDR3 DNA: TGTGCCAGCAGCTCCGACAGTTTATGGGAGCTGTTTTTT. Its protein product is CASSSDSLWELFF. This chain links TRBV7-9 with TRBJ2-2, with D perhaps TRBD1 (5 bases). Germline values: CDR1 SEHNR, CDR2 FQNEAQ (reference sequence). The germline V and J ends were trimmed by 4 bases and 9 bases, with 12 bases remaining between them. The CDR3 sequence is 13 residues long.

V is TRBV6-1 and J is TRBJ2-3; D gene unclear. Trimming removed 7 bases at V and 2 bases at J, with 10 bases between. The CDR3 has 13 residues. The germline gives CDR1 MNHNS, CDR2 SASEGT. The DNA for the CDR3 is TGTGCCAGCACTCGAGTTTTCACAGATACGCAGTATTTT. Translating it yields CASTRVFTDTQYF.

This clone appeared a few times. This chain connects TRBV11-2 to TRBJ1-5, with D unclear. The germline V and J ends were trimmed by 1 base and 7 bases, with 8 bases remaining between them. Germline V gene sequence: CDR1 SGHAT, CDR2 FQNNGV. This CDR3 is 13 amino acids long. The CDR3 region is CASSLAGNQPQHF. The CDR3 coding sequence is TGTGCCAGCAGCTTAGCGGGGAACCAGCCCCAGCATTTT.

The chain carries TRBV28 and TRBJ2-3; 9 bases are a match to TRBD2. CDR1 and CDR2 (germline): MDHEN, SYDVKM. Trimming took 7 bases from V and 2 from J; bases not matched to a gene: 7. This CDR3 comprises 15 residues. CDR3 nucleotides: TGTGCCAGCAACGGGGCTAGCGGGGCCACAGATACGCAGTATTTT. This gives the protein CASNGASGATDTQYF. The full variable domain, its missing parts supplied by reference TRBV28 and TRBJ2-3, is DVKVTQSSRYLVKRTGEKVFLECVQDMDHENMFWYRQDPGLGLRLIYFSYDVKMKEKGDIPEGYSVSREKKERFSLILESASTNQTSMYLCASNGASGATDTQYFGPGTRLTVL.

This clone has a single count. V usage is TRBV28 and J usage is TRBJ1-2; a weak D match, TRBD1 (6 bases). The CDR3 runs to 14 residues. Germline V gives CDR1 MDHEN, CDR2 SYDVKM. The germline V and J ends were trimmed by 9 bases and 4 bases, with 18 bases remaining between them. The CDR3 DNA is TGTGCCAGTACTTTGGGTGACAGGACCTATGGCTACACCTTC. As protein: CASTLGDRTYGYTF.

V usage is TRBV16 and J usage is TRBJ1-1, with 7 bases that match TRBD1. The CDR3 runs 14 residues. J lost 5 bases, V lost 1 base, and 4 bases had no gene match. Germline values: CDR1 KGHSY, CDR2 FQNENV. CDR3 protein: CASSQLQGVTEAFF. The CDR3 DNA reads TGTGCCAGCAGCCAATTGCAGGGGGTAACTGAAGCTTTCTTT.